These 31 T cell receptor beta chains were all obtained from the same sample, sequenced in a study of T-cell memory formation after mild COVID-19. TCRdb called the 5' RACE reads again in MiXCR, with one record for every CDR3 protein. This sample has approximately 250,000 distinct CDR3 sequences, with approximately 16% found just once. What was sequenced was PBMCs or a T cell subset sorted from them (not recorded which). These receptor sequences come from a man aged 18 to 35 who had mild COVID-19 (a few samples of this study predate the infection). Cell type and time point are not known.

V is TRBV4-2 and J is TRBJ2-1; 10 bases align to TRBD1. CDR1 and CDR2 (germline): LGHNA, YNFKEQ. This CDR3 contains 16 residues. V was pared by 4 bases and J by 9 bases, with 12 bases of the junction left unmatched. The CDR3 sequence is CASSRPPGQGSGEQFF. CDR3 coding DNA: TGTGCCAGCAGCCGACCCCCGGGACAGGGGTCGGGTGAGCAGTTCTTC.

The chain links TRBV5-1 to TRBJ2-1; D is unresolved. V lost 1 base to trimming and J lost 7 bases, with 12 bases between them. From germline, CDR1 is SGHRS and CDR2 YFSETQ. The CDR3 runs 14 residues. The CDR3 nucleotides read TGCGCCAGCAGCTTGACGTCCGCCTGGAATGAGCAGTTCTTC. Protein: CASSLTSAWNEQFF.

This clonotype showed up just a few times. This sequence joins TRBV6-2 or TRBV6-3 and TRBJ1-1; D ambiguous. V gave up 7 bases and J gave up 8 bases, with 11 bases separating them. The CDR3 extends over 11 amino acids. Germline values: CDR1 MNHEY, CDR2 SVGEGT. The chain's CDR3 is CASKDRWEAFF. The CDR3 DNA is TGTGCCAGCAAGGATCGGTGGGAAGCTTTCTTT.

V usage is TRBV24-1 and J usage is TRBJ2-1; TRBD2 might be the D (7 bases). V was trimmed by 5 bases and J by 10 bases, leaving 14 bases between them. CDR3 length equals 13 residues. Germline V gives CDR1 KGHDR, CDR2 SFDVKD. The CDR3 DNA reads TGTGCCACCAGTGGCGGGGGCCCTCCCGAGCAGTTCTTC. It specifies CATSGGGPPEQFF.

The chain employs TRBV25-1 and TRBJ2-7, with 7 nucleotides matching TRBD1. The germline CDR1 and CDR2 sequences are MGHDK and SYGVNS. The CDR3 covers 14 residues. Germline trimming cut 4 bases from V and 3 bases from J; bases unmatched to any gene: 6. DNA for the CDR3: TGTGCCAGCAGTGGAGACAGGGCCTACTACGAGCAGTACGTC. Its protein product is CASSGDRAYYEQYV.

CDR3 protein: CASSQLRNEQFF. In nucleotides, the CDR3 is TGTGCCAGCTCCCAACTTAGGAATGAGCAGTTCTTC. This chain connects TRBV18 to TRBJ2-1; D unresolved. CDR3 length equals 12 residues. Germline V gives CDR1 KGHSH, CDR2 LQKENI. V was trimmed by 6 bases and J by 7 bases, leaving 10 bases between them.

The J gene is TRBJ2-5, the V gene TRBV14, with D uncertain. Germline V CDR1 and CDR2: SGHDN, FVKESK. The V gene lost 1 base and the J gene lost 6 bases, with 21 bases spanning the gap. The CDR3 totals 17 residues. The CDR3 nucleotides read TGTGCCAGCAGCCAAGTCACTCCAGGCCAACCCTCGAAGACCCAGTACTTC. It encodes CASSQVTPGQPSKTQYF.

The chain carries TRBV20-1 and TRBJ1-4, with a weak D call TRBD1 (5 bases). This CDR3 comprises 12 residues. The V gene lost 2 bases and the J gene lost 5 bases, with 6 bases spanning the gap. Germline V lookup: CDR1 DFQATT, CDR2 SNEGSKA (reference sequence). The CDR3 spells CSARWGNEKLFF. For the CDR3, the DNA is TGCAGTGCTAGATGGGGGAATGAAAAACTGTTTTTT.

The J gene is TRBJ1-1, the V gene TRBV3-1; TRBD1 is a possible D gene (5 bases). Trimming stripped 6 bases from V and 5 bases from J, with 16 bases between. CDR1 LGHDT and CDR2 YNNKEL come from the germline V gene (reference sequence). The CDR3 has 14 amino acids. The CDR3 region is CASSPSWGQTEAFF. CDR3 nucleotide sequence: TGTGCCAGCAGTCCATCTTGGGGCCAGACTGAAGCTTTCTTT.

CDR3 bases: TGTGCCAGCCAAATTCTCGGGCCGATGGGGTTCAACACCGGGGAGCTGTTTTTT. It is translated as CASQILGPMGFNTGELFF. The chain recombines TRBV19 with TRBJ2-2; D not certain. The CDR3 contains 18 residues. Germline CDR1 and CDR2: LNHDA and SQIVND (reference sequence). Trimming stripped 9 bases from V and 2 bases from J, with 25 bases between.

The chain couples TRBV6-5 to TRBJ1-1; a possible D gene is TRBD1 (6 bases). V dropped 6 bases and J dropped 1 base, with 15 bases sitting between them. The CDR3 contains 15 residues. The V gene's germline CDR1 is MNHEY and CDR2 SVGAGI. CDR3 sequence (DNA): TGTGCCAGCAGCCGACAGGCGTCGGGGAACACTGAAGCTTTCTTT. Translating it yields CASSRQASGNTEAFF.

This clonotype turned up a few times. The CDR3 nucleotides read TGTGCCAGCTCACCAGCGGGGAGCTCCTACAATGAGCAGTTCTTC. It translates to CASSPAGSSYNEQFF. This chain uses TRBV18 with TRBJ2-1; a weak D match, TRBD2 (6 bases). The germline V and J ends were trimmed by 2 bases and 0 bases, with 8 bases remaining between them. Germline CDR1 and CDR2: KGHSH and LQKENI. The CDR3 contains 15 residues.

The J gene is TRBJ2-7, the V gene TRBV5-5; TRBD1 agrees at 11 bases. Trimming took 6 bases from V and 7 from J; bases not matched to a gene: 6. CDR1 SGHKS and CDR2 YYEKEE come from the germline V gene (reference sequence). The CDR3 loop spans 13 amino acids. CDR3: CASIRTGGSEQYF. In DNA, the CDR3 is TGTGCCAGCATCCGGACAGGGGGCAGTGAGCAGTACTTC.

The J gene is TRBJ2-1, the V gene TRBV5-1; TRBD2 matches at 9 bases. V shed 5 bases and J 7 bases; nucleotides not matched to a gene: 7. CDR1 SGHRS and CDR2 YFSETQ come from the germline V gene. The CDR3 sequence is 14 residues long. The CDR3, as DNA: TGCGCCAGCAGTAGTCTAGCGGGGACAAATGAGCAGTTCTTC. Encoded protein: CASSSLAGTNEQFF.

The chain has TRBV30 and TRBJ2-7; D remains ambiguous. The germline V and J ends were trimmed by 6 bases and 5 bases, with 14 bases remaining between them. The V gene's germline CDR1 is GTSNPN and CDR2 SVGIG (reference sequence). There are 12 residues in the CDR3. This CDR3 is CACGPIWDEQYF. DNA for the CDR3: TGTGCCTGTGGGCCGATCTGGGACGAGCAGTACTTC.

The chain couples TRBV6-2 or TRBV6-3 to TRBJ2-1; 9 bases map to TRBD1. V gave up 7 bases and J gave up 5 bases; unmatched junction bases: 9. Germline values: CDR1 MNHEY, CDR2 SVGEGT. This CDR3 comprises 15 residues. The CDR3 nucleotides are TGTGCCAGCATGATAACCGGGACAGGGCACAATGAGCAGTTCTTC. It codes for CASMITGTGHNEQFF.

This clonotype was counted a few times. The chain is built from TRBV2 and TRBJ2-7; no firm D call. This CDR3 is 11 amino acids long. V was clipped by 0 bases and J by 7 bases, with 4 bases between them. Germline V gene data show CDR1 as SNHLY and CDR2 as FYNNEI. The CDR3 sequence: CASSEAREQYF. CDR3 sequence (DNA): TGTGCCAGCAGTGAAGCGCGAGAGCAGTACTTC.

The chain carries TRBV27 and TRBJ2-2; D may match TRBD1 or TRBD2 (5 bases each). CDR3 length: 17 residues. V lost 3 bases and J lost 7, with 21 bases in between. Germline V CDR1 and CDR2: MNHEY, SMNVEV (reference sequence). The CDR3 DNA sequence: TGTGCCAGCAGTTTCTCCGGGATTCCCCCGAGGGGCGGGGAGCTGTTTTTT. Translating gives CASSFSGIPPRGGELFF.

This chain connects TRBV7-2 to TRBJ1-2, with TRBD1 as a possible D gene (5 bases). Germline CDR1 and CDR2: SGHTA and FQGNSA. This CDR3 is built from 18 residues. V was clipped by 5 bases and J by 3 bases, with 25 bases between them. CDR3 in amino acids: CASSLPVGGGGLDYGYTF. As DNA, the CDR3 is TGTGCCAGCAGCCTGCCGGTCGGGGGAGGAGGGTTGGACTATGGCTACACCTTC.

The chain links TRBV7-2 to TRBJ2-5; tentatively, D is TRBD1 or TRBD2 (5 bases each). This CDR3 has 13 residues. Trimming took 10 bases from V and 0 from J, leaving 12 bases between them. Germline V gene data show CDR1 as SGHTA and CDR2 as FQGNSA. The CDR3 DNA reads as TGTGCCACCTCGTGGGGGTACCAAGAGACCCAGTACTTC. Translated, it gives CATSWGYQETQYF.

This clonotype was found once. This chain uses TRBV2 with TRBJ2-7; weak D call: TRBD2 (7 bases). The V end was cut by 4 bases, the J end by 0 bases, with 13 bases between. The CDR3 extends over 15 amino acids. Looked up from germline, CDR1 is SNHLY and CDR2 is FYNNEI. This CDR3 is CASSGRGGSSYEQYV. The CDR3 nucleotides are TGTGCCAGCAGTGGAAGGGGGGGGAGCTCCTACGAGCAGTACGTC.

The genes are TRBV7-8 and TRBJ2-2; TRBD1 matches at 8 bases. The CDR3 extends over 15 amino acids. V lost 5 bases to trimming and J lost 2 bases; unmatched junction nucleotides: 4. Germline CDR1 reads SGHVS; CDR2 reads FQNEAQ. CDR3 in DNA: TGTGCCAGCAGCGGAGACAGGGGTAACACCGGGGAGCTGTTTTTT. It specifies CASSGDRGNTGELFF.

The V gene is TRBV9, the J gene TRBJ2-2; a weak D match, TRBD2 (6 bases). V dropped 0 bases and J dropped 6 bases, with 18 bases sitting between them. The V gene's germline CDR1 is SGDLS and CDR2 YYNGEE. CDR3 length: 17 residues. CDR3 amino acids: CASSVDRRGTGSGELFF. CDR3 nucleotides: TGTGCCAGCAGCGTAGACCGGAGGGGCACGGGGTCCGGGGAGCTGTTTTTT.

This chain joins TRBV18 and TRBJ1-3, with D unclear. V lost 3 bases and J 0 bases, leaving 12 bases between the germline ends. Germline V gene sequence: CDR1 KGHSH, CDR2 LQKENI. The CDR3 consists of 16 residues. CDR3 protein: CASSPSQVSSGNTIYF. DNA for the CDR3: TGTGCCAGCTCACCTTCGCAGGTCAGCTCTGGAAACACCATATATTTT.

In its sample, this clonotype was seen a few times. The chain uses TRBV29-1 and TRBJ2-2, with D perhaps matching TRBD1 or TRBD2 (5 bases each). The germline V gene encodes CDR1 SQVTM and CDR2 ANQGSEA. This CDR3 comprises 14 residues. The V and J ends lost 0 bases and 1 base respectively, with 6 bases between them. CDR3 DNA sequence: TGCAGCGTTGAAGAGGGGGAGAACACCGGGGAGCTGTTTTTT. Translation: CSVEEGENTGELFF.

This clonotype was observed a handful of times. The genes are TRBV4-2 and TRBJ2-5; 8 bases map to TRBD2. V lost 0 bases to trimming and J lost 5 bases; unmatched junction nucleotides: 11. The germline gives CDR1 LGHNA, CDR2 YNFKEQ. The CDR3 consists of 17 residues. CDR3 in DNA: TGTGCCAGCAGCCAAGATTTCACCGGGGGGGCCGGGGAGACCCAGTACTTC. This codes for CASSQDFTGGAGETQYF.

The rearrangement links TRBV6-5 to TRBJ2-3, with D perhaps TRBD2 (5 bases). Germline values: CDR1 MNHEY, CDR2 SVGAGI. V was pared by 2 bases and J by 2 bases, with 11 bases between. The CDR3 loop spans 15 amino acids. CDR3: CASSYKDFPTDTQYF. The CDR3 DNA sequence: TGTGCCAGCAGTTACAAGGACTTCCCCACAGATACGCAGTATTTT.

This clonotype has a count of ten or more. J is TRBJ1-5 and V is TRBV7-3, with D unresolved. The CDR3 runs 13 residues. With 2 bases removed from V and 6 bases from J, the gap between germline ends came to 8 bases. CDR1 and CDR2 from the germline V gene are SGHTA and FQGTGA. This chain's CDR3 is CASSLDLGQPQHF. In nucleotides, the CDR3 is TGTGCCAGCAGCTTAGATTTGGGTCAGCCCCAGCATTTT. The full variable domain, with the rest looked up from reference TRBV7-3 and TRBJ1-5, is GAGVSQTPSNKVTEKGKYVELRCDPISGHTALYWYRQSLGQGPEFLIYFQGTGAADDSGLPNDRFFAVRPEGSVSTLKIQRTERGDSAVYLCASSLDLGQPQHFGDGTRLSIL.

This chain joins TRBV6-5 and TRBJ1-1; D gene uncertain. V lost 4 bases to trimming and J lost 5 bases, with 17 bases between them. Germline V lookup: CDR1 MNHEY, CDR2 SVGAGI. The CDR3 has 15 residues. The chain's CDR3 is CASSWASLGGTEAFF. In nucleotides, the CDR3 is TGTGCCAGCAGTTGGGCTAGTTTGGGAGGAACTGAAGCTTTCTTT.

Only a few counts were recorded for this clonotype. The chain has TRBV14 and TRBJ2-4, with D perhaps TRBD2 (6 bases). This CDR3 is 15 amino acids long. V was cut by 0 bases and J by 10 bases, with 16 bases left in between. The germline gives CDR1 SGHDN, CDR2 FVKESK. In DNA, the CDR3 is TGTGCCAGCAGCCAAGACAGCGCACGGCGGGGTATTCAGTACTTC. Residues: CASSQDSARRGIQYF.

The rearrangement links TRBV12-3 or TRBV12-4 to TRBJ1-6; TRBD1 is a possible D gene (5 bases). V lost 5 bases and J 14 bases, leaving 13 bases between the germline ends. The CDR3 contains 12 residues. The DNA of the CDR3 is TGTGCCAGCAGTCAGGGCACTGAGACCCTCCACTTT. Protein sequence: CASSQGTETLHF.